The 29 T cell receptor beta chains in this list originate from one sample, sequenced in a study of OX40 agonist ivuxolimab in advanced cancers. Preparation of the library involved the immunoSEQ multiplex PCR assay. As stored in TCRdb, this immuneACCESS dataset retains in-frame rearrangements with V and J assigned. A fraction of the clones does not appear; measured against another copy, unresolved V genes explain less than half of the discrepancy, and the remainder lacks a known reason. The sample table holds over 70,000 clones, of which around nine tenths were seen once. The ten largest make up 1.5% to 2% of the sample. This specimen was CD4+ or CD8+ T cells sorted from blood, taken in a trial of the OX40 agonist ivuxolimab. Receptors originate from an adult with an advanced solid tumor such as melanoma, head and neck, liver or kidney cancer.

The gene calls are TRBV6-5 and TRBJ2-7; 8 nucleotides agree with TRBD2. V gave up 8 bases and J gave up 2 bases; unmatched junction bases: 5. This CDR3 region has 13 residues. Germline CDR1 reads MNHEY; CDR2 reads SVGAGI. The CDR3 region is CASHDSGAYEQYF. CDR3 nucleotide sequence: TGTGCCAGCCACGATAGCGGGGCCTACGAGCAGTACTTC.

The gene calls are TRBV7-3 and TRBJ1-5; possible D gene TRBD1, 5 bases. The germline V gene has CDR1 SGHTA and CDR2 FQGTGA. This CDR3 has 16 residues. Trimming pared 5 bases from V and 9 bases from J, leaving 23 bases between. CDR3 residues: CASSRGRWDGEMPQHF. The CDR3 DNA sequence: TGTGCCAGCAGCCGAGGTAGGTGGGACGGTGAAATGCCCCAGCATTTT.

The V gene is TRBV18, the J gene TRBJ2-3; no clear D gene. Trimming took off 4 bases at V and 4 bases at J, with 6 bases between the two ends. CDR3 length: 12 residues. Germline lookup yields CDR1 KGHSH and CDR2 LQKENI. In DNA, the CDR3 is TGTGCCAGCTCACAAGGCCCAGATACGCAGTATTTT. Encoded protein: CASSQGPDTQYF.

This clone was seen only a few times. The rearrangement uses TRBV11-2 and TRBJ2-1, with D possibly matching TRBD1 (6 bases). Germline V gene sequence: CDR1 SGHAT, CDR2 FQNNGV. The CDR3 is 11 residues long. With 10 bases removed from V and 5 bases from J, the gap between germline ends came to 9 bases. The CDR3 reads CATGTHNEQFF. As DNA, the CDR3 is TGTGCCACCGGGACACACAATGAGCAGTTCTTC.

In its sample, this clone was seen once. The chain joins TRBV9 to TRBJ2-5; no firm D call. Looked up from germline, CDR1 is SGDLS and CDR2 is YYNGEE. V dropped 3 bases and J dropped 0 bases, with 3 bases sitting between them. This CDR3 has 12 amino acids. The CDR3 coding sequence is TGTGCCAGCAGCGCGTACCAAGAGACCCAGTACTTC. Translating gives CASSAYQETQYF.

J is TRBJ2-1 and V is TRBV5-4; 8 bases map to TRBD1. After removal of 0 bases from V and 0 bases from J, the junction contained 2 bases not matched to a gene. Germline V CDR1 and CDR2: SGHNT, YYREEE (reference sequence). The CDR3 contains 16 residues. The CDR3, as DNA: TGTGCCAGCAGCTTGGACAGGGGGAGCTCCTACAATGAGCAGTTCTTC. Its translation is CASSLDRGSSYNEQFF.

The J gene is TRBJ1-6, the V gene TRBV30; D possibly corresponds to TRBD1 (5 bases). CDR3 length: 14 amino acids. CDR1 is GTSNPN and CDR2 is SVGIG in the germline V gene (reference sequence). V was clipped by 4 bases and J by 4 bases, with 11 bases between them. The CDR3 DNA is TGTGCCTGGAATCAGGGCGTTTATAATTCACCCCTCCACTTT. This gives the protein CAWNQGVYNSPLHF.

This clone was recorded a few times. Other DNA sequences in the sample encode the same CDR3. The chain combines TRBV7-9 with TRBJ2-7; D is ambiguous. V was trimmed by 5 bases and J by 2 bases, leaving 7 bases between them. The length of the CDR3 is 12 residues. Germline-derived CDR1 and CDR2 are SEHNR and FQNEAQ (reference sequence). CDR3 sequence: CASSPAPYEQYF. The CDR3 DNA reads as TGTGCCAGCAGCCCCGCCCCCTACGAGCAGTACTTC.

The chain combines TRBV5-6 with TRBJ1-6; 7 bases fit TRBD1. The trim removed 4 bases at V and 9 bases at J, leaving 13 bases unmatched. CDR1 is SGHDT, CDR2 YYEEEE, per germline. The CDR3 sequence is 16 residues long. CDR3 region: CASSDIRDSDGSPLHF. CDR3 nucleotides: TGTGCCAGCAGCGACATTCGGGACAGTGACGGTTCACCCCTCCACTTT. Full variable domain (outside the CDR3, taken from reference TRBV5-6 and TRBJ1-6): DAGVTQSPTHLIKTRGQQVTLRCSPKSGHDTVSWYQQALGQGPQFIFQYYEEEERQRGNFPDRFSGHQFPNYSSELNVNALLLGDSALYLCASSDIRDSDGSPLHFGNGTRLTVT.

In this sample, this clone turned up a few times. The CDR3 DNA reads as TGTGCCAGCAGTGGGACAGGAGGGGGGCAGCCCCAGCATTTT. It specifies CASSGTGGGQPQHF. J is TRBJ1-5 and V is TRBV6-5; 8 bases match TRBD1. CDR3 size: 14 residues. V was clipped by 5 bases and J by 7 bases; unmatched bases: 7. Germline CDR1 reads MNHEY; CDR2 reads SVGAGI.

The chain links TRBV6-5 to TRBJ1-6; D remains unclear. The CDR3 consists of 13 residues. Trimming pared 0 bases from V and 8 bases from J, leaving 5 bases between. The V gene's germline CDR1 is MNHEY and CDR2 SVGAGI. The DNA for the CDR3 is TGTGCCAGCAGTTACTCGCGGGATTCACCCCTCCACTTT. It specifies CASSYSRDSPLHF.

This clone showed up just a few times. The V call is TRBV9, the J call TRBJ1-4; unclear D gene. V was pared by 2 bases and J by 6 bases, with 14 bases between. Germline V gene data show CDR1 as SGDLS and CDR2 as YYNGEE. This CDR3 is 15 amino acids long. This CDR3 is CASSVSSRADEKLFF. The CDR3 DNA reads TGTGCCAGCAGCGTCTCATCGCGGGCGGATGAAAAACTGTTTTTT.

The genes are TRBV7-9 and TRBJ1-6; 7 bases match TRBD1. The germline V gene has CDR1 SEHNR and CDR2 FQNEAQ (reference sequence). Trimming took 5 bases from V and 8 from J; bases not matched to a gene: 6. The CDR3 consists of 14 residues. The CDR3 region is CASSKQGFDSPLHF. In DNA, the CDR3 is TGTGCCAGCAGCAAACAGGGGTTCGATTCACCCCTCCACTTT. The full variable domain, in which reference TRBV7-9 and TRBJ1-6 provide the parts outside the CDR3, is DTGVSQNPRHKITKRGQNVTFRCDPISEHNRLYWYRQTLGQGPEFLTYFQNEAQLEKSRLLSDRFSAERPKGSFSTLEIQRTEQGDSAMYLCASSKQGFDSPLHFGNGTRLTVT.

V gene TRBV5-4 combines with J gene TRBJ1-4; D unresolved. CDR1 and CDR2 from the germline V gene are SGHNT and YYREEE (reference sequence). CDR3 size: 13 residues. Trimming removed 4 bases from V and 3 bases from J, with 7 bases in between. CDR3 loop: CASSVDPNEKLFF. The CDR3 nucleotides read TGTGCCAGCAGCGTTGACCCTAATGAAAAACTGTTTTTT.

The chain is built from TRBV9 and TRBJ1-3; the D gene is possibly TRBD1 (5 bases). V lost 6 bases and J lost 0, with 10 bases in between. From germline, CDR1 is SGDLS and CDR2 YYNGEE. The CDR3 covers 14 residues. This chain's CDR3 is CASKDTISGNTIYF. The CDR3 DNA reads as TGTGCCAGCAAGGACACGATCTCTGGAAACACCATATATTTT.

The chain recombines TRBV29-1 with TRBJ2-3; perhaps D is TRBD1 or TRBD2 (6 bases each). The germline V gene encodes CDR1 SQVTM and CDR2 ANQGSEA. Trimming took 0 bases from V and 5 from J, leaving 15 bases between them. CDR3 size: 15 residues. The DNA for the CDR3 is TGCAGCGTTGAAGATCTTGCACAGGGAGGAGATACGCAGTATTTT. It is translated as CSVEDLAQGGDTQYF.

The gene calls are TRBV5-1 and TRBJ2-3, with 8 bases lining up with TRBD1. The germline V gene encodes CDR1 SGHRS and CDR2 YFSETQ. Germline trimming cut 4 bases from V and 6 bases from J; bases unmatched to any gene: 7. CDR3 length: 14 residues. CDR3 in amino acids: CASSPGQAMDTQYF. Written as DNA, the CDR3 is TGCGCCAGCAGCCCGGGACAGGCCATGGATACGCAGTATTTT.

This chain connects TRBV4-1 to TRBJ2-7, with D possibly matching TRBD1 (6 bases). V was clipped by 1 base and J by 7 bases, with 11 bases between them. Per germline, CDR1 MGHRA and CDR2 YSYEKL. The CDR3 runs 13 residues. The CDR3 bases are TGCGCCAGCAGCCAAGGACAGGCTATTGAGCAGTACTTC. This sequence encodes CASSQGQAIEQYF.

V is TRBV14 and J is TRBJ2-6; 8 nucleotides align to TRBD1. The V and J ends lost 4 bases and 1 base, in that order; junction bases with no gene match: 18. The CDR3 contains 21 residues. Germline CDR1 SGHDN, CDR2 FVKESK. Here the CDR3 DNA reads TGTGCCAGCAGCCGGGGGTCTGGGACAGGACTGATTCAATCTGGGGCCAACGTCCTGACTTTC. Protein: CASSRGSGTGLIQSGANVLTF. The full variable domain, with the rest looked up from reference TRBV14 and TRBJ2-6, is EAGVTQFPSHSVIEKGQTVTLRCDPISGHDNLYWYRRVMGKEIKFLLHFVKESKQDESGMPNNRFLAERTGGTYSTLKVQPAELEDSGVYFCASSRGSGTGLIQSGANVLTFGAGSRLTVL.

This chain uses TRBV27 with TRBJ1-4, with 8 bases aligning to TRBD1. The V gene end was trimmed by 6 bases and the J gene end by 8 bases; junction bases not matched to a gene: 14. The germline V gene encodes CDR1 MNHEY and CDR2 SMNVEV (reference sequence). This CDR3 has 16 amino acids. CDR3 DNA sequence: TGTGCCAGCAGCGCCGGGACAGGAACAGGATGGGAAAAACTGTTTTTT. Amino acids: CASSAGTGTGWEKLFF.

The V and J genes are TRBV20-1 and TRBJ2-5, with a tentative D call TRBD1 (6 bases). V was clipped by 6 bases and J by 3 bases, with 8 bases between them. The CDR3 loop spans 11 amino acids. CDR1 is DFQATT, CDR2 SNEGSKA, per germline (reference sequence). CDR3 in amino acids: CSARGEETQYF. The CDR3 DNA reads TGCAGTGCCAGGGGAGAAGAGACCCAGTACTTC.

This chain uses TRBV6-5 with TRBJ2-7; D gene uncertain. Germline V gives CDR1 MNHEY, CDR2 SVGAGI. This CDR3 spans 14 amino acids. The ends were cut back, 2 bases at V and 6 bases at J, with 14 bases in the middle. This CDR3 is CASSYPGLPGEQYF. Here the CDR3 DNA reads TGTGCCAGCAGTTACCCGGGCCTTCCGGGCGAGCAGTACTTC.

The CDR3 DNA sequence: TGTGCCAGCAGCTCCCAGGGAGCGTTCACAGATACGCAGTATTTT. Protein sequence: CASSSQGAFTDTQYF. V is TRBV7-3 and J is TRBJ2-3; the D call may be TRBD1 or TRBD2 (5 bases each). This CDR3 has 15 amino acids. Germline V gene sequence: CDR1 SGHTA, CDR2 FQGTGA. The V end was cut by 4 bases, the J end by 2 bases, with 13 bases between.

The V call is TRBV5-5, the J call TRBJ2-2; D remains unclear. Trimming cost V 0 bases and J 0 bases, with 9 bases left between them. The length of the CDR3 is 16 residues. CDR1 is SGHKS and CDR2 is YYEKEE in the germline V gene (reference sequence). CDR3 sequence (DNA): TGTGCCAGCAGCTTGGGAAGGAACGCGAACACCGGGGAGCTGTTTTTT. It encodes CASSLGRNANTGELFF.

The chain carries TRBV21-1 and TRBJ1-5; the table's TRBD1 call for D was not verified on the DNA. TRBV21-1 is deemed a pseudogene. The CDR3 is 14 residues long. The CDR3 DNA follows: TGTGCCAGCAGCCCCCTGTCCAGGGTCGGGCCCCAGCATTTT. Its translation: CASSPLSRVGPQHF.

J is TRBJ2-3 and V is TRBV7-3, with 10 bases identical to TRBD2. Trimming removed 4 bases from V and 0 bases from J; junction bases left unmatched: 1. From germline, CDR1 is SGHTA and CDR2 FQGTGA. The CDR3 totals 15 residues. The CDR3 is CASSSGLASTDTQYF. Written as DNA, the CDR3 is TGTGCCAGCAGCTCGGGACTAGCGAGCACAGATACGCAGTATTTT.

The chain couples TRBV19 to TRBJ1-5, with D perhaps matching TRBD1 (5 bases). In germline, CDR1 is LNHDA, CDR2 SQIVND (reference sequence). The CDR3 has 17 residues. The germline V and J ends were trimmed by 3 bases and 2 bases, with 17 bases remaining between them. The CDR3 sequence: CASSMGVTAWGNQPQHF. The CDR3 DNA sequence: TGTGCCAGTAGTATGGGTGTGACAGCCTGGGGCAATCAGCCCCAGCATTTT. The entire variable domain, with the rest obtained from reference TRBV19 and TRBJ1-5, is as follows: DGGITQSPKYLFRKEGQNVTLSCEQNLNHDAMYWYRQDPGQGLRLIYYSQIVNDFQKGDIAEGYSVSREKKESFPLTVTSAQKNPTAFYLCASSMGVTAWGNQPQHFGDGTRLSIL.

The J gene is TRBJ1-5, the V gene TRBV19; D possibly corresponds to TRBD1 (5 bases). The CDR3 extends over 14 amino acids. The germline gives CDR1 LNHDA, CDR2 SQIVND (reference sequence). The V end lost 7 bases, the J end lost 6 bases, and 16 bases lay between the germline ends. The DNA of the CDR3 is TGTGCCAGTACCATGGGCGGGGGACCTCAGCCCCAGCATTTT. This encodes CASTMGGGPQPQHF.

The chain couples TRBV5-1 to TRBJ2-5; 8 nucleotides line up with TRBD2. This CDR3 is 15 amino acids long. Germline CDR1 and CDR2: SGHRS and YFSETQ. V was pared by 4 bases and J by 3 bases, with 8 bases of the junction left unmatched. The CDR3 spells CASSSLAGSKETQYF. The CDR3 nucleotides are TGCGCCAGCAGCAGTCTAGCGGGTAGTAAAGAGACCCAGTACTTC. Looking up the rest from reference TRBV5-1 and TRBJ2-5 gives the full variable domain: KAGVTQTPRYLIKTRGQQVTLSCSPISGHRSVSWYQQTPGQGLQFLFEYFSETQRNKGNFPGRFSGRQFSNSRSEMNVSTLELGDSALYLCASSSLAGSKETQYFGPGTRLLVL.